Presented here are 26 T cell receptor beta chains from one specimen sequenced in a study of blood T cell repertoires in COVID-19. Here immunoSEQ multiplex PCR was the method, and the copy in TCRdb shows in-frame clones only, minus some. The sample holds tens of thousands of clones, roughly 88% seen once. Source material: peripheral blood. The receptors stem from a woman aged 70-85 years with active COVID-19.

This clone was observed a few times. V is TRBV19 and J is TRBJ2-2; TRBD1 agrees at 7 bases. Losses at the gene ends were 4 bases for V and 5 bases for J; bases not matched to a gene: 7. Per the germline V gene, CDR1 is LNHDA and CDR2 is SQIVND (reference sequence). The CDR3 is 15 amino acids. The CDR3 sequence is CASSKRQGSTGELFF. CDR3 DNA sequence: TGTGCCAGTAGTAAGAGACAGGGTTCAACCGGGGAGCTGTTTTTT.

The V and J genes are TRBV16 and TRBJ2-5; no firm D call. Germline-derived CDR1 and CDR2 are KGHSY and FQNENV. The length of the CDR3 is 13 residues. V dropped 3 bases and J dropped 2 bases, with 7 bases sitting between them. CDR3 region: CASSHGRQETQYF. The CDR3, as DNA: TGTGCCAGCAGCCATGGCAGACAAGAGACCCAGTACTTC.

This clone was observed a single time. The V gene is TRBV11-1, the J gene TRBJ1-1; a possible D gene is TRBD1 (6 bases). Germline-derived CDR1 and CDR2 are SGHAT and FQDESV (reference sequence). The CDR3 is made up of 13 amino acids. V was clipped by 0 bases and J by 10 bases, with 12 bases between them. CDR3 in amino acids: CASSLAQGTSAFF. The CDR3 DNA follows: TGTGCCAGCAGCTTAGCGCAGGGGACGTCAGCTTTCTTT.

The rearrangement uses TRBV13 and TRBJ2-5; no clear D gene. The CDR3 has 13 amino acids. Trimming cost V 3 bases and J 3 bases, with 8 bases left between them. Germline V gene sequence: CDR1 PRHDT, CDR2 FYEKMQ (reference sequence). CDR3 in amino acids: CASSFGREETQYF. CDR3 sequence (DNA): TGTGCCAGCAGCTTTGGTCGGGAAGAGACCCAGTACTTC.

The genes are TRBV7-8 and TRBJ1-1; 9 bases align to TRBD1. The V gene's germline CDR1 is SGHVS and CDR2 FQNEAQ. The CDR3 has 14 amino acids. V lost 5 bases and J lost 5; bases outside the gene matches: 6. The CDR3 nucleotides read TGTGCCAGCAGCCAACAGGGGGCGCCGACTGAAGCTTTCTTT. Translating gives CASSQQGAPTEAFF.

The chain links TRBV3-1 (or the pseudogene TRBV3-2) to TRBJ2-5; 7 positions agree with TRBD1. The V gene end was trimmed by 2 bases and the J gene end by 3 bases; junction bases not matched to a gene: 3. The CDR3 covers 14 residues. Germline values: CDR1 LGHDT, CDR2 YNNKEL (reference sequence). This CDR3 is CASSQRGQEETQYF. CDR3 coding DNA: TGTGCCAGCAGCCAAAGAGGACAGGAAGAGACCCAGTACTTC.

The V call is TRBV5-6, the J call TRBJ1-5; D might be TRBD1 (6 bases). From germline, CDR1 is SGHDT and CDR2 YYEEEE. Trimming cost V 0 bases and J 4 bases, with 14 bases left between them. The CDR3 runs to 16 residues. CDR3: CASSLGRGEPNQPQHF. CDR3 DNA sequence: TGTGCCAGCAGCTTGGGCAGGGGCGAACCTAATCAGCCCCAGCATTTT.

The V call is TRBV9, the J call TRBJ2-7; TRBD1 matches at 7 bases. The length of the CDR3 is 14 residues. CDR1 SGDLS and CDR2 YYNGEE come from the germline V gene. J was trimmed by 2 bases and V by 1 base; bases with no gene match: 3. The CDR3 loop is CASSVSGTAYEQYF. As DNA, the CDR3 is TGTGCCAGCAGCGTATCCGGGACAGCCTACGAGCAGTACTTC.

This clone has a single count. This sequence joins TRBV30 and TRBJ1-2; D might be TRBD1 (5 bases). The CDR3 loop spans 14 amino acids. The germline CDR1 and CDR2 sequences are GTSNPN and SVGIG (reference sequence). The germline V and J ends were trimmed by 2 bases and 4 bases, with 14 bases remaining between them. DNA for the CDR3: TGTGCCTGGAGTTATTGGGGAAGGGGCTATGGCTACACCTTC. Its translation: CAWSYWGRGYGYTF. The complete variable domain, with remaining parts taken from reference TRBV30 and TRBJ1-2, reads SQTIHQWPATLVQPVGSPLSLECTVEGTSNPNLYWYRQAAGRGLQLLFYSVGIGQISSEVPQNLSASRPQDRQFILSSKKLLLSDSGFYLCAWSYWGRGYGYTFGSGTRLTVV.

This clone was counted once. This chain connects TRBV7-2 to TRBJ1-1; TRBD1 aligns across 8 bases. The CDR3 spans 14 residues. Germline-derived CDR1 and CDR2 are SGHTA and FQGNSA. V lost 5 bases and J lost 3; bases outside the gene matches: 5. CDR3 nucleotide sequence: TGTGCCAGCAGCCTCGACAGGGGTGACACTGAAGCTTTCTTT. As protein: CASSLDRGDTEAFF.

This chain links TRBV9 with TRBJ2-3; 8 bases map to TRBD2. The J segment lost 3 bases and the V segment lost 0 bases, leaving 0 bases of the junction unmatched. The germline gives CDR1 SGDLS, CDR2 YYNGEE. The CDR3 length is 14 residues. The CDR3 DNA sequence: TGTGCCAGCAGCGTAGTAGCGGGGACAGATACGCAGTATTTT. Translated, it gives CASSVVAGTDTQYF. The full variable domain, rest sourced from reference TRBV9 and TRBJ2-3, is DSGVTQTPKHLITATGQRVTLRCSPRSGDLSVYWYQQSLDQGLQFLIQYYNGEERAKGNILERFSAQQFPDLHSELNLSSLELGDSALYFCASSVVAGTDTQYFGPGTRLTVL.

The table lists this clone with a count of one. The V gene is TRBV28, the J gene TRBJ2-7; perhaps TRBD1 as D (6 bases). There are 12 residues in the CDR3. Trimming stripped 6 bases from V and 5 bases from J, with 11 bases between. The germline V gene encodes CDR1 MDHEN and CDR2 SYDVKM. The DNA of the CDR3 is TGTGCCAGCAGCTACAGGGTACACGAGCAGTACTTC. It encodes CASSYRVHEQYF.

The chain is built from TRBV5-5 and TRBJ2-1; D possibly corresponds to TRBD1 (6 bases). With 4 bases removed from V and 7 bases from J, the gap between germline ends came to 9 bases. The CDR3 loop spans 12 amino acids. The germline CDR1 and CDR2 sequences are SGHKS and YYEKEE (reference sequence). The CDR3 coding sequence is TGTGCCAGCAGCCCACAGGGTAATGAGCAGTTCTTC. Its protein product is CASSPQGNEQFF. The full variable domain, completed using reference TRBV5-5 and TRBJ2-1, is DAGVTQSPTHLIKTRGQQVTLRCSPISGHKSVSWYQQVLGQGPQFIFQYYEKEERGRGNFPDRFSARQFPNYSSELNVNALLLGDSALYLCASSPQGNEQFFGPGTRLTVL.

V usage is TRBV4-2 and J usage is TRBJ2-5; D not certain. Looked up from germline, CDR1 is LGHNA and CDR2 is YNFKEQ. The CDR3 extends over 16 amino acids. Between the trimmed V and J ends, which lost 0 bases and 5 bases, there was a span of 16 bases. This CDR3 is CASSQERSLRQETQYF. For the CDR3, the DNA is TGTGCCAGCAGCCAAGAGAGGTCCCTACGGCAGGAGACCCAGTACTTC.

This chain joins TRBV7-2 and TRBJ1-1; possible D gene TRBD1, 5 bases. Trimming pared 5 bases from V and 4 bases from J, leaving 14 bases between. Germline V gene lookup returns CDR1 SGHTA and CDR2 FQGNSA. This CDR3 contains 14 residues. The CDR3 is CASSPQRRGTEAFF. The DNA for the CDR3 is TGTGCCAGCAGCCCCCAACGGAGGGGCACTGAAGCTTTCTTT.

This clone has just one count. V gene TRBV9 combines with J gene TRBJ1-3; D is uncertain. V lost 2 bases, J lost 2 bases, and 14 bases lay in between. Looked up from germline, CDR1 is SGDLS and CDR2 is YYNGEE. The CDR3 has 16 amino acids. Here the CDR3 reads CASSVTEGYPGNTIYF. CDR3 in DNA: TGTGCCAGCAGCGTGACGGAGGGTTATCCTGGAAACACCATATATTTT.

As DNA, the CDR3 is TGTGCCAGCAGCTTAGGACAGTATAACTATGGCTACACCTTC. Its translation is CASSLGQYNYGYTF. The gene calls are TRBV11-2 and TRBJ1-2; tentatively, D is TRBD1 (5 bases). Germline loops: CDR1 SGHAT, CDR2 FQNNGV. CDR3 length: 14 amino acids. Trimming left V 1 base short and J 1 base short, with 7 bases between.

The V call is TRBV27, the J call TRBJ1-2; TRBD1 is a possible D gene (6 bases). CDR1 and CDR2 (germline): MNHEY, SMNVEV (reference sequence). V gave up 3 bases and J gave up 6 bases, with 23 bases separating them. CDR3 length equals 17 residues. CDR3 protein: CASSLLGAGVHMDGYTF. DNA of the CDR3: TGTGCCAGCAGTTTGCTGGGAGCAGGGGTCCATATGGATGGCTACACCTTC.

The rearrangement uses TRBV19 and TRBJ1-1; D may be TRBD1 (5 bases). The V gene's germline CDR1 is LNHDA and CDR2 SQIVND (reference sequence). Trimming took off 10 bases at V and 1 base at J, with 10 bases between the two ends. The CDR3 totals 12 residues. CDR3: CATEDKNTEAFF. The CDR3 nucleotides are TGTGCCACCGAGGACAAGAACACTGAAGCTTTCTTT.

V is TRBV29-1 and J is TRBJ2-7; TRBD2 matches 11 bases. V lost 3 bases and J lost 5; bases outside the gene matches: 6. This CDR3 spans 14 amino acids. Germline V gives CDR1 SQVTM, CDR2 ANQGSEA. CDR3 loop: CSVEGLAGGDEQYF. The CDR3 DNA reads as TGCAGCGTTGAGGGGTTAGCGGGGGGGGACGAGCAGTACTTC.

V is TRBV6-5 and J is TRBJ2-7; 9 positions agree with TRBD1. The ends lost 6 bases at V and 2 bases at J; junction bases unmatched: 5. Per the germline V gene, CDR1 is MNHEY and CDR2 is SVGAGI. The CDR3 runs 14 residues. The CDR3 protein is CASRLGQGTYEQYF. DNA of the CDR3: TGTGCCAGCAGGCTGGGACAGGGCACCTACGAGCAGTACTTC.

The V and J genes are TRBV5-1 and TRBJ2-5; a weak D match, TRBD2 (5 bases). Per the germline V gene, CDR1 is SGHRS and CDR2 is YFSETQ. V was trimmed by 4 bases and J by 5 bases, leaving 15 bases between them. The length of the CDR3 is 14 residues. The DNA of the CDR3 is TGCGCCAGCAGCGCCGCAACCGGGGAGGAGACCCAGTACTTC. This encodes CASSAATGEETQYF.

The V gene is TRBV5-4, the J gene TRBJ1-2; 11 bases align to TRBD1. V trimming: 4 bases; J trimming: 8 bases; junction bases outside the gene matches: 4. This CDR3 comprises 13 residues. In germline, CDR1 is SGHNT, CDR2 YYREEE (reference sequence). CDR3 nucleotides: TGTGCCAGCAGCGGACAGGGGGCGTGGGGCTACACCTTC. It is translated as CASSGQGAWGYTF.

The CDR3 spells CASSPTSGGARETQYF. The DNA of the CDR3 is TGTGCCAGCAGCCCTACTAGCGGGGGGGCTCGGGAGACCCAGTACTTC. J is TRBJ2-5 and V is TRBV5-4; 13 nucleotides agree with TRBD2. Germline V gene sequence: CDR1 SGHNT, CDR2 YYREEE (reference sequence). This CDR3 contains 16 residues. Trimming removed 4 bases from V and 5 bases from J; junction bases left unmatched: 8.

The genes are TRBV6-4 and TRBJ2-3; the D gene is possibly TRBD2 (6 bases). Trimming shortened V by 8 bases and J by 2 bases, and 14 bases separated the two germline ends. Germline values: CDR1 MRHNA, CDR2 SNTAGT. CDR3 length: 14 amino acids. This CDR3 is CASANSGNTDTQYF. Here the CDR3 DNA reads TGTGCCAGCGCCAATAGCGGAAACACAGATACGCAGTATTTT.

The V call is TRBV28, the J call TRBJ1-5; the match to TRBD1 covers 7 bases. The trim removed 6 bases at V and 9 bases at J, leaving 8 bases unmatched. There are 13 residues in the CDR3. The germline gives CDR1 MDHEN, CDR2 SYDVKM. The CDR3 protein is CASRTTGSGPQHF. Here the CDR3 DNA reads TGTGCCAGCAGAACGACAGGGTCCGGGCCCCAGCATTTT.